These 31 T cell receptor beta chains came from one sample sequenced in a study of blood T cell repertoires in COVID-19. TCRdb's table, derived via immunoSEQ multiplex PCR, lists solely in-frame clones and lacks some. The sample lists under 300,000 clones, about nine tenths occurring once. Specimen: PBMCs or T cells enriched from blood (not recorded which). These receptors came from a middle-aged woman who had recovered from COVID-19.

This chain uses TRBV29-1 with TRBJ1-1, with a possible D match to TRBD1 (6 bases). The germline CDR1 and CDR2 sequences are SQVTM and ANQGSEA. V dropped 8 bases and J dropped 7 bases, with 17 bases sitting between them. The CDR3 extends over 12 amino acids. CDR3 nucleotide sequence: TGCAGCTCGACTGGGGGGGCCGGTGAAGCTTTCTTT. It codes for CSSTGGAGEAFF.

The rearrangement joins TRBV7-9 to TRBJ1-4, with a weak D call TRBD1 (5 bases). Germline CDR1 reads SEHNR; CDR2 reads FQNEAQ (reference sequence). CDR3 length equals 14 residues. V lost 5 bases, J lost 5 bases, and 12 bases lay in between. The CDR3 is CASSQGYGNEKLFF. As DNA, the CDR3 is TGTGCCAGCAGCCAGGGATATGGAAATGAAAAACTGTTTTTT.

This clone was detected a few times. V gene TRBV18 combines with J gene TRBJ1-4, with D tentatively TRBD1 (5 bases). This CDR3 is 18 amino acids long. V shed 0 bases and J shed 0 bases, with 14 bases lying between them. CDR1 is KGHSH and CDR2 is LQKENI in the germline V gene. The CDR3 coding sequence is TGTGCCAGCTCACCACCAACAGGTGGCAGAACAACTAATGAAAAACTGTTTTTT. It translates to CASSPPTGGRTTNEKLFF.

This chain uses TRBV2 with TRBJ1-2, with TRBD1 matching over 8 bases. CDR1 is SNHLY and CDR2 is FYNNEI in the germline V gene. The CDR3 sequence is 13 residues long. Unmatched junction bases numbered 6, after V lost 8 bases and J lost 4 bases. CDR3 bases: TGTGCCAGCGCCCGGGACAGGCGCTATGGCTACACCTTC. Its translation is CASARDRRYGYTF. Filled out from reference TRBV2 and TRBJ1-2, the complete variable domain reads EPEVTQTPSHQVTQMGQEVILRCVPISNHLYFYWYRQILGQKVEFLVSFYNNEISEKSEIFDDQFSVERPDGSNFTLKIRSTKLEDSAMYFCASARDRRYGYTFGSGTRLTVV.

This rearrangement joins TRBV25-1 to TRBJ1-2, with D perhaps matching TRBD1 (6 bases). The germline gives CDR1 MGHDK, CDR2 SYGVNS. This CDR3 has 12 residues. V lost 6 bases, J lost 8 bases, and 13 bases lay in between. The CDR3 nucleotides read TGTGCCAGCAGCGCAGGGGTGGGAGGCTACACCTTC. Translating it yields CASSAGVGGYTF.

This chain joins TRBV28 and TRBJ1-5, with D unclear. The V end was cut by 3 bases, the J end by 2 bases, with 11 bases between. The germline V gene has CDR1 MDHEN and CDR2 SYDVKM. The CDR3 runs 15 residues. The CDR3 protein is CASSFPDGGNQPQHF. DNA of the CDR3: TGTGCCAGCAGTTTTCCCGACGGGGGCAATCAGCCCCAGCATTTT.

The chain employs TRBV30 and TRBJ2-2; perhaps TRBD2 as D (6 bases). The CDR3 totals 15 residues. Germline lookup yields CDR1 GTSNPN and CDR2 SVGIG (reference sequence). Trimming took 2 bases from V and 1 from J, leaving 11 bases between them. In DNA form, the CDR3 reads TGTGCCTGGAGTCCAATTAGCGGGAACACCGGGGAGCTGTTTTTT. The encoded protein is CAWSPISGNTGELFF.

About this clone itself: Sequence at one end of the junction differs from germline and may be a read error. V usage is TRBV15 and J usage is TRBJ1-3; D is uncertain. The CDR3 is 14 amino acids. CDR1 is LNHNV and CDR2 is YYDKDF in the germline V gene (reference sequence). CDR3: CATSRDRTGNTIYF. Here the CDR3 DNA reads TGTGCCACCAGCAGAGATAGGACTGGGAACACCATATATTTT.

The gene calls are TRBV20-1 and TRBJ2-1; possible D gene TRBD1, 5 bases. Germline CDR1 and CDR2: DFQATT and SNEGSKA (reference sequence). V was cut by 3 bases and J by 3 bases, with 15 bases left in between. The CDR3 is made up of 15 amino acids. CDR3 DNA sequence: TGCAGTGCTAGTAAGGAGACAGTACTCTACAATGAGCAGTTCTTC. This gives the protein CSASKETVLYNEQFF.

The chain has TRBV5-1 and TRBJ2-7, with TRBD1 matching 9 bases. In germline, CDR1 is SGHRS, CDR2 YFSETQ. Losses at the gene ends were 4 bases for V and 3 bases for J; bases not matched to a gene: 11. This CDR3 spans 16 amino acids. CDR3 nucleotide sequence: TGCGCCAGCAGCGTTACGCCGGGACAGGGCCTCTACGAGCAGTACTTC. Protein: CASSVTPGQGLYEQYF.

V gene TRBV6-5 combines with J gene TRBJ1-1; the match to TRBD1 covers 7 bases. CDR3 length equals 14 residues. CDR1 is MNHEY and CDR2 is SVGAGI in the germline V gene. The ends lost 6 bases at V and 3 bases at J; junction bases unmatched: 7. The CDR3 DNA is TGTGCCAGCAGAAGGGACAGCTACTACACTGAAGCTTTCTTT. Translating it yields CASRRDSYYTEAFF.

This CDR3 reads CASSFIPGGEEFF. In nucleotides, the CDR3 is TGTGCCAGCAGCTTCATTCCAGGGGGCGAGGAGTTCTTC. J is TRBJ2-1 and V is TRBV11-3; 8 nucleotides match TRBD1. The CDR3 is made up of 13 amino acids. V lost 3 bases, J lost 14 bases, and 9 bases stayed unmatched. Germline CDR1 is SGHNT and CDR2 is YENEEA.

The rearrangement joins TRBV4-1 to TRBJ2-1, with a tentative D call TRBD2 (6 bases). The CDR3 spans 18 residues. Trimming pared 4 bases from V and 1 base from J, leaving 20 bases between. The V gene's germline CDR1 is MGHRA and CDR2 YSYEKL. CDR3 loop: CASSPVLGGKDSYNEQFF. The CDR3 DNA follows: TGCGCCAGCAGCCCCGTCCTGGGCGGGAAGGATTCCTACAATGAGCAGTTCTTC.

The rearrangement links TRBV5-6 to TRBJ1-2, with D possibly matching TRBD1 (5 bases). This CDR3 region has 16 residues. Per the germline V gene, CDR1 is SGHDT and CDR2 is YYEEEE. Trimming took off 3 bases at V and 8 bases at J, with 23 bases between the two ends. This chain's CDR3 is CASSSVPGRRADGYTF. The CDR3 nucleotides read TGTGCCAGCAGCTCGGTTCCCGGCCGCAGGGCAGACGGCTACACCTTC.

The genes are TRBV5-1 and TRBJ2-1, with 9 bases lining up with TRBD2. Germline trimming cut 5 bases from V and 3 bases from J; bases unmatched to any gene: 12. CDR3 length: 17 amino acids. Germline values: CDR1 SGHRS, CDR2 YFSETQ. CDR3 nucleotides: TGCGCCAGCAGGGGGACTAGCAATCGATCCCTCTACAATGAGCAGTTCTTC. Protein sequence: CASRGTSNRSLYNEQFF. Looking up the rest from reference TRBV5-1 and TRBJ2-1 gives the full variable domain: KAGVTQTPRYLIKTRGQQVTLSCSPISGHRSVSWYQQTPGQGLQFLFEYFSETQRNKGNFPGRFSGRQFSNSRSEMNVSTLELGDSALYLCASRGTSNRSLYNEQFFGPGTRLTVL.

The chain links TRBV5-1 to TRBJ1-1; D remains unclear. The V and J ends lost 0 bases and 0 bases respectively, with 15 bases between them. This CDR3 contains 17 residues. Germline CDR1 and CDR2: SGHRS and YFSETQ. CDR3 sequence (DNA): TGCGCCAGCAGCTTGGGCAACAGTAAGATTATGAACACTGAAGCTTTCTTT. It codes for CASSLGNSKIMNTEAFF.

The chain recombines TRBV10-3 with TRBJ2-1; a weak D match, TRBD2 (6 bases). This CDR3 contains 14 residues. V was trimmed by 7 bases and J by 7 bases, leaving 17 bases between them. Per the germline V gene, CDR1 is ENHRY and CDR2 is SYGVKD. CDR3 sequence (DNA): TGTGCCATCACGGCGGGACTCTCGGGGAATGAGCAGTTCTTC. It specifies CAITAGLSGNEQFF.

The rearrangement joins TRBV19 to TRBJ2-2; D call uncertain. This CDR3 is 12 amino acids long. Germline CDR1 and CDR2: LNHDA and SQIVND (reference sequence). Trimming left V 4 bases short and J 8 bases short, with 8 bases between. CDR3 sequence reads: CASSTLTGELFF. CDR3 bases: TGTGCCAGTAGTACACTGACAGGGGAGCTGTTTTTT.

The V and J genes are TRBV3-1 (or the pseudogene TRBV3-2) and TRBJ2-2; a possible D gene is TRBD2 (5 bases). The CDR3 has 15 amino acids. The V end lost 1 base, the J end lost 1 base, and 7 bases lay between the germline ends. Germline V gene sequence: CDR1 LGHDT, CDR2 YNNKEL (reference sequence). CDR3 sequence (DNA): TGTGCCAGCAGCCAAGGACTATGGAACACCGGGGAGCTGTTTTTT. Translated, it gives CASSQGLWNTGELFF.

The chain carries TRBV7-3 and TRBJ1-2; TRBD1 aligns across 9 bases. The trim removed 5 bases at V and 10 bases at J, leaving 11 bases unmatched. Germline V gene sequence: CDR1 SGHTA, CDR2 FQGTGA. The CDR3 contains 14 residues. This chain's CDR3 is CASSRSPGTGIYTF. CDR3 DNA sequence: TGTGCCAGCAGCCGAAGTCCCGGGACAGGGATCTACACCTTC.

This chain links TRBV6-2 or TRBV6-3 with TRBJ1-1; 7 bases align to TRBD1. The V gene end was trimmed by 1 base and the J gene end by 6 bases; junction bases not matched to a gene: 14. Germline CDR1 reads MNHEY; CDR2 reads SVGEGT. The length of the CDR3 is 17 residues. The CDR3 nucleotides read TGTGCCAGCAGTTACTTTGGCACCAACAGGGGAAAAGCTGAAGCTTTCTTT. Encoded protein: CASSYFGTNRGKAEAFF.

The V call is TRBV3-1 (or the pseudogene TRBV3-2), the J call TRBJ2-1; D call uncertain. V was pared by 0 bases and J by 7 bases, with 7 bases between. This CDR3 has 13 residues. Germline V gene data show CDR1 as LGHDT and CDR2 as YNNKEL (reference sequence). For the CDR3, the DNA is TGTGCCAGCAGCCAAGATCGGTGGAATGAGCAGTTCTTC. This encodes CASSQDRWNEQFF.

This chain uses TRBV3-1 (or the pseudogene TRBV3-2) with TRBJ1-3; D uncertain. CDR3 size: 17 residues. Germline V lookup: CDR1 LGHDT, CDR2 YNNKEL (reference sequence). V lost 0 bases and J 0 bases, leaving 12 bases between the germline ends. CDR3 in DNA: TGTGCCAGCAGCCAAGAGCTCGCCGGGATCTCTGGAAACACCATATATTTT. This codes for CASSQELAGISGNTIYF.

This clone was seen only once. The rearrangement links TRBV5-6 to TRBJ1-2; D is unclear. Germline-derived CDR1 and CDR2 are SGHDT and YYEEEE. Trimming pared 1 base from V and 0 bases from J, leaving 4 bases between. The CDR3 runs to 13 residues. CDR3 in amino acids: CASSLRANYGYTF. The DNA of the CDR3 is TGTGCCAGCAGCTTGAGAGCTAACTATGGCTACACCTTC. Based on the CDR3 plus reference TRBV5-6 and TRBJ1-2, the full variable domain is DAGVTQSPTHLIKTRGQQVTLRCSPKSGHDTVSWYQQALGQGPQFIFQYYEEEERQRGNFPDRFSGHQFPNYSSELNVNALLLGDSALYLCASSLRANYGYTFGSGTRLTVV.

The table lists this clone with a few counts. DNA of the CDR3: TGCGCCAGCAGCTTCACCGGCTTGCCCACCGGGGGGTACGAGCAGTACTTC. Protein: CASSFTGLPTGGYEQYF. The gene calls are TRBV5-1 and TRBJ2-7; the match to TRBD2 covers 7 bases. After removal of 2 bases from V and 4 bases from J, the junction contained 15 bases not matched to a gene. Per germline, CDR1 SGHRS and CDR2 YFSETQ. This CDR3 has 17 amino acids.

The V call is TRBV7-2, the J call TRBJ1-6; 8 bases are shared with TRBD1. V shed 7 bases, J shed 9 bases, and the junction held 14 bases outside the gene matches. CDR1 is SGHTA and CDR2 is FQGNSA in the germline V gene. The CDR3 has 16 amino acids. CDR3 amino acids: CASTPQGARWGSPLHF. In DNA form, the CDR3 reads TGTGCCAGCACTCCCCAGGGGGCTCGATGGGGTTCACCCCTCCACTTT.

The gene calls are TRBV2 and TRBJ2-7; maybe TRBD1 (6 bases). Trimming pared 6 bases from V and 0 bases from J, leaving 9 bases between. The CDR3 is 13 amino acids. Looked up from germline, CDR1 is SNHLY and CDR2 is FYNNEI. CDR3 DNA: TGTGCCAGCAGCCGGGACAACTCCTACGAGCAGTACTTC. Protein sequence: CASSRDNSYEQYF.

The table lists this clone with a few counts. V usage is TRBV4-2 and J usage is TRBJ2-7; 10 nucleotides align to TRBD2. Germline loops: CDR1 LGHNA, CDR2 YNFKEQ. The CDR3 is 15 residues long. With V trimmed by 5 bases and J by 4 bases, 8 bases remained unmatched. The CDR3 bases are TGTGCCAGCAGCTCCAGACTAGCGGGTTCTTACGAGCAGTACTTC. Amino acid sequence: CASSSRLAGSYEQYF.

The chain carries TRBV9 and TRBJ1-2; D is undetermined. V lost 4 bases and J 3 bases, leaving 13 bases between the germline ends. The length of the CDR3 is 14 residues. Germline assignment: CDR1 SGDLS and CDR2 YYNGEE. The CDR3 reads CASSPTAQDYGYTF. As DNA, the CDR3 is TGTGCCAGCAGCCCCACGGCCCAGGACTATGGCTACACCTTC.

The chain employs TRBV27 and TRBJ1-1; D uncertain. The V gene's germline CDR1 is MNHEY and CDR2 SMNVEV (reference sequence). Deletions cut 2 bases from V and 5 bases from J, with 12 bases between. This CDR3 has 14 amino acids. CDR3 sequence (DNA): TGTGCCAGCAGTTTAGATCCGGTGAGGACTGAAGCTTTCTTT. It specifies CASSLDPVRTEAFF.

The genes are TRBV15 and TRBJ1-5, with D perhaps TRBD1 (5 bases). The CDR3 totals 13 residues. Germline CDR1 and CDR2: LNHNV and YYDKDF (reference sequence). With 3 bases removed from V and 5 bases from J, the gap between germline ends came to 8 bases. In DNA form, the CDR3 reads TGTGCCACCAGCAGCCGGGGGGATCAGCCCCAGCATTTT. Translation gives CATSSRGDQPQHF.